This T cell receptor (beta chain) was sequenced in a study of blood T cell repertoires in COVID-19. At the level of the study: Material from acute and convalescent COVID-19 was sourced from the United States, Italy and Spain. In each case, the material was cDNA or gDNA derived from T cells, B-cell-depleted T cells, or PBMCs.

Profiling relied on immunoSEQ multiplex PCR, and the TCRdb table lists in-frame clones only, not all of them. The table records about 64,000 clones, roughly 85% of them present only once. The CDR3 runs 13 residues. The germline V gene has CDR1 SGHKS and CDR2 YYEKEE (reference sequence). V was clipped by 5 bases and J by 5 bases, with 11 bases between them. This sequence originates from a man aged 35 to 55 with acute or convalescent COVID-19. What was sequenced was peripheral blood. The V gene is TRBV5-5, the J gene TRBJ2-1, with a possible D match to TRBD2 (6 bases). CDR3 in DNA: TGTGCCAGCAGACCAGGACTAAACAATGAGCAGTTCTTC. Translation gives CASRPGLNNEQFF. The complete variable domain, with remaining parts taken from reference TRBV5-5 and TRBJ2-1, reads DAGVTQSPTHLIKTRGQQVTLRCSPISGHKSVSWYQQVLGQGPQFIFQYYEKEERGRGNFPDRFSARQFPNYSSELNVNALLLGDSALYLCASRPGLNNEQFFGPGTRLTVL.